This record covers a single TCR beta chain. This clone was counted only a few times. Its binding antigen is unknown. Base quality data are lacking; no much larger clone is found one base away. These data are taken from a study of beta chain features in type 1 diabetes (dated by TCRdb to 2017 to 2018). At the level of the whole study: Mean age, gender distribution, total cell number and subset yield did not differ between patients and healthy donors. Across all samples, fewer than 110,000,000 sorted cells were examined, and cell number per subset correlated strongly with RNA yield. In the study, TCRB repertoires of sorted circulating CD4+ T cell subsets from recently diagnosed type 1 diabetes patients were compared with those of matched healthy donors. Whereas all 28 donors provided naive and central memory subsets, regulatory and stem cell-like memory subsets were isolated from just 8 patients and roughly eight healthy donors.

The CDR3 spans 14 residues, from the cysteine through the phenylalanine. Just the 42-base CDR3 DNA is kept, in frame starting at base 1. Germline trimming amounts to 5 bases on V and 4 bases on J, with 4 as the count of junction bases outside the gene matches. CDR1 GTSNPN and CDR2 SVGIG are derived from the germline V gene (reference sequence). Points the paper makes about the study in general: Naive, central memory and regulatory TCRB repertoires appeared more similar among patients than among healthy donors. HLA sub-analyses involved small numbers of individuals, so any influence of HLA type on TCRB rearrangement remained unresolved. PCR may preferentially amplify shorter templates, but because patient and control samples were amplified and corrected together, any resulting skew would affect both groups equally. Because cDNA was sequenced instead of genomic DNA, activated cells with high expression could be over-represented, although the groups did not differ in activation or CD3 levels. In all four CD4+ subsets, TCRB CDR3 length was moderately but significantly shorter in type 1 diabetes patients. Patients with type 1 diabetes made fewer insertions and deleted more nucleotides at VDJ recombination sites, implying thymic rearrangement abnormalities.

Each donor gave one peripheral blood draw, averaging approximately 0.12 L, which was collected into heparinised tubes. A BD FACSAria II was used to sort naive, central memory, regulatory and stem cell-like memory CD4+ T cells with a panel that included CD45RO, CCR7, CD25, CD127, CD95 and CD27. Every sorted population had a purity above 95%. PBMCs were separated immediately by Lymphoprep density gradient centrifugation and were stained directly, without being cultured. Samples were stained and sorted in pairs, with one healthy donor and one patient per experiment, so that batch effects were minimized. The High Capacity cDNA Reverse Transcription Kit was used to reverse transcribe all of the isolated RNA, meaning that expressed TCRB transcripts were what got sequenced. Deep immunoSEQ sequencing was applied to naive, central memory and regulatory T cell samples, giving an average of approximately 4 million total reads per sample. Sorted cells were lysed in RLT buffer and RNA was extracted with DNase-treated RNeasy Micro or Mini kits, depending on cell number. To prevent cross-contamination, every cell subset was processed on its own, while patient and healthy donor samples were processed together. TCRB sequences were amplified from cDNA with the immunoSEQ multiplex PCR, producing 87-bp fragments spanning the CDR3 region. Sequencing of the amplicons was performed on the Illumina HiSeq platform. On the authors' methods: Synthetic template baselines were used to correct PCR bias computationally, reads within Hamming distance 2 were collapsed together, and singletons that could not be merged were discarded. By aligning reads against IMGT, V, D and J genes, CDR3 length, and insertions or deletions at six rearrangement sites were assigned. Clonotype counts were normalized to sorted cell number within each subset before computing true diversity and Gini coefficients with the tcR R package. The overlap coefficient, calculated on TCRB nucleotide sequences, was used to quantify repertoire sharing. Out-of-frame TCRB sequences from naive cells were analyzed to stand in for the pre-selection repertoire. Entries here come from immuneACCESS through TCRdb and include only in-frame sequences with V and J called. Some clones fail to appear in such tables; in the studies checked, an unresolved V gene covers under half of the shortfall, and the cause of the remainder is unknown. Clone size and V and J calls were adopted from that table, with D and trimming inferred from the DNA. The sample table lists under 300,000 clones, 24% of them with a count of one. 0.012% of the sample comes from the top ten.

The sequence was collected from a woman in her twenties or thirties with type 1 diabetes. Here the chain combines TRBV30 and TRBJ2-3; 12 nucleotides in the junction match TRBD2. The specimen sequenced was naive CD4+ T cells from blood. The cell subset or site label corresponds to: true naive CD4+ T cells. The CDR3 amino acid sequence is: CAWSTSGSPDTQYF. The sequenced DNA: TGTGCCTGGTCGACTAGCGGGAGCCCAGATACGCAGTATTTT.